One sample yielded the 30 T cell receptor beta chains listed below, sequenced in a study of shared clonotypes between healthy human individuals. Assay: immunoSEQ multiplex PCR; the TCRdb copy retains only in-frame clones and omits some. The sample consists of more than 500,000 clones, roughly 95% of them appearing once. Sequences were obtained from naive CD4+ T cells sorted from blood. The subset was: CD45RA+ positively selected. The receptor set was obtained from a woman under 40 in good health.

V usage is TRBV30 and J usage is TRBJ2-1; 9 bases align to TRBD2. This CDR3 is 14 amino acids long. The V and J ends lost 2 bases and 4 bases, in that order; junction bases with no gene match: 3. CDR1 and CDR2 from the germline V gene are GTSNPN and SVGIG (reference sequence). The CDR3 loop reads CAWSRAGGYNEQFF. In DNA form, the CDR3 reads TGTGCCTGGAGTCGGGCGGGAGGGTACAATGAGCAGTTCTTC.

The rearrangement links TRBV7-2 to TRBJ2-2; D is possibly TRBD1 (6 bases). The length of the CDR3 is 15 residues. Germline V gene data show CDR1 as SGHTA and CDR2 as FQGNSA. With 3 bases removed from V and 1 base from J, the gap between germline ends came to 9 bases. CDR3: CASSFGGLNTGELFF. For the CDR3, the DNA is TGTGCCAGCAGCTTTGGGGGCTTGAACACCGGGGAGCTGTTTTTT.

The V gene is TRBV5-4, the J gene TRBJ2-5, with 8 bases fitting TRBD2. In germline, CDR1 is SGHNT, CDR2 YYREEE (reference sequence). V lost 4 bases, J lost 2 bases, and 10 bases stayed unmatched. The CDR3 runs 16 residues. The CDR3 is CASSRRGAGEQETQYF. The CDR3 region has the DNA TGTGCCAGCAGCCGACGGGGAGCGGGAGAACAAGAGACCCAGTACTTC.

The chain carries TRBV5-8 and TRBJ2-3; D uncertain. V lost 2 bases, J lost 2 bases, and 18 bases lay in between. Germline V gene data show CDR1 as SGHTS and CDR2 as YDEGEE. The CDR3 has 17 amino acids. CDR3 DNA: TGTGCCAGCAGCTTTCAGAACCAACTCGGAGCCACAGATACGCAGTATTTT. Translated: CASSFQNQLGATDTQYF.

CDR3 loop: CASSQSSGRNNEQFF. The CDR3 region has the DNA TGCGCCAGCAGCCAGTCTAGCGGGAGGAACAATGAGCAGTTCTTC. The rearrangement links TRBV4-1 to TRBJ2-1; 11 bases map to TRBD2. The V and J ends lost 3 bases and 5 bases, in that order; junction bases with no gene match: 3. Germline V gene data show CDR1 as MGHRA and CDR2 as YSYEKL. The CDR3 is 15 amino acids.

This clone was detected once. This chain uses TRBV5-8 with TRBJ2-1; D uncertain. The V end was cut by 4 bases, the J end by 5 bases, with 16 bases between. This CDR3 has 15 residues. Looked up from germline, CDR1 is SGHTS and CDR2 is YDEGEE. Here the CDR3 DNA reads TGTGCCAGCAGCCCTCCCGGGTCTTGGAACAATGAGCAGTTCTTC. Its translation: CASSPPGSWNNEQFF.

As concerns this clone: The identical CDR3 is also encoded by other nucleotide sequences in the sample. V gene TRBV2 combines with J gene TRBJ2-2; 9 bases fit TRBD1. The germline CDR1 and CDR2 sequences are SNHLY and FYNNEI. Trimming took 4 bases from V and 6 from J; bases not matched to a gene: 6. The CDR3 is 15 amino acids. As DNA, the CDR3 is TGTGCCAGCAGTGGGGGACAGGGCGTCGCCGGGGAGCTGTTTTTT. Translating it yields CASSGGQGVAGELFF.

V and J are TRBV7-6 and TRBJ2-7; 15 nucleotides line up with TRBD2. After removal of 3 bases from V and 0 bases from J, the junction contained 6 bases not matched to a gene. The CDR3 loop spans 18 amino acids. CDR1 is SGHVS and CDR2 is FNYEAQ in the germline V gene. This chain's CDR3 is CASSFGLAGGPLSYEQYF. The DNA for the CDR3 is TGTGCCAGCAGCTTCGGACTAGCGGGAGGGCCGCTCTCCTACGAGCAGTACTTC.

The CDR3 region is CASSNSPSGHTGELFF. The CDR3 coding sequence is TGCGCCAGCAGCAACTCCCCTAGCGGGCACACCGGGGAGCTGTTTTTT. V and J are TRBV5-1 and TRBJ2-2; 8 bases line up with TRBD2. CDR1 is SGHRS, CDR2 YFSETQ, per germline. With 4 bases clipped from V and 3 bases from J, the junction kept 8 bases outside the gene matches. CDR3 length: 16 residues. The variable domain in full, completed from reference TRBV5-1 and TRBJ2-2, reads KAGVTQTPRYLIKTRGQQVTLSCSPISGHRSVSWYQQTPGQGLQFLFEYFSETQRNKGNFPGRFSGRQFSNSRSEMNVSTLELGDSALYLCASSNSPSGHTGELFFGEGSRLTVL.

The CDR3 loop reads CASSTSGSVPYNEQFF. As DNA, the CDR3 is TGTGCCAGCAGCACGAGCGGGAGCGTTCCCTACAATGAGCAGTTCTTC. The V gene is TRBV7-9, the J gene TRBJ2-1; 8 bases are shared with TRBD2. There are 16 residues in the CDR3. Germline CDR1 reads SEHNR; CDR2 reads FQNEAQ (reference sequence). J was trimmed by 2 bases and V by 5 bases; bases with no gene match: 8.

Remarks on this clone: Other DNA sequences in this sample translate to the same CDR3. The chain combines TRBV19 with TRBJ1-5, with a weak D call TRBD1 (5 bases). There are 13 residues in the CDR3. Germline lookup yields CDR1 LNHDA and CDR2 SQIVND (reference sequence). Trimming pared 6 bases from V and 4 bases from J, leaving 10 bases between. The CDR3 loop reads CASSTTGNQPQHF. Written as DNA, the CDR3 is TGTGCCAGTAGCACTACAGGTAATCAGCCCCAGCATTTT.

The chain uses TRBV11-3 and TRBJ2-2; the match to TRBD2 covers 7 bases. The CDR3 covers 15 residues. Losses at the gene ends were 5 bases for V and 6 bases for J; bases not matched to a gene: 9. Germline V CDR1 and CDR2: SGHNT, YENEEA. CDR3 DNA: TGTGCCAGCAGCCCTCGAGCGGGGACGCCCGGGGAGCTGTTTTTT. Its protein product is CASSPRAGTPGELFF.

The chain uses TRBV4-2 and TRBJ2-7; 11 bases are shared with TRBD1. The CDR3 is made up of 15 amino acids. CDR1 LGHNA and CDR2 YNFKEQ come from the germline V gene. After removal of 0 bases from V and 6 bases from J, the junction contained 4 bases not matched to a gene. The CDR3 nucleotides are TGTGCCAGCAGCCAAGAATGGGACAGGGGGATCGAGCAGTACTTC. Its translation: CASSQEWDRGIEQYF.

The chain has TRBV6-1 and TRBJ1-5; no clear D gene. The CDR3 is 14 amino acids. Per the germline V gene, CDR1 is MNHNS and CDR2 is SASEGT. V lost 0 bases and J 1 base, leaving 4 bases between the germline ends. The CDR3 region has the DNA TGTGCCAGCAGTGAAGCGGGCAGCAATCAGCCCCAGCATTTT. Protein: CASSEAGSNQPQHF.

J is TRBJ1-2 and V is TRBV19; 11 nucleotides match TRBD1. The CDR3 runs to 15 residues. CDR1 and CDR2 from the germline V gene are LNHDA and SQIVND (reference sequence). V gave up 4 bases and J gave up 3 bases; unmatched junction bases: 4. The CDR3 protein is CASSRGQGVDYGYTF. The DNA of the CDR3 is TGTGCCAGTAGTAGGGGACAGGGGGTTGACTATGGCTACACCTTC. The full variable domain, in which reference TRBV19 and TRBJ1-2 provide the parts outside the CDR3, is DGGITQSPKYLFRKEGQNVTLSCEQNLNHDAMYWYRQDPGQGLRLIYYSQIVNDFQKGDIAEGYSVSREKKESFPLTVTSAQKNPTAFYLCASSRGQGVDYGYTFGSGTRLTVV.

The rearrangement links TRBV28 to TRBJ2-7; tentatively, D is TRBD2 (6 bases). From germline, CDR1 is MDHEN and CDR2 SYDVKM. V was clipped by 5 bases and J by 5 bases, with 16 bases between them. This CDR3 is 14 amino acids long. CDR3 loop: CASSPPGLTNEQYF. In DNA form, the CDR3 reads TGTGCCAGCAGTCCACCGGGACTGACTAACGAGCAGTACTTC.

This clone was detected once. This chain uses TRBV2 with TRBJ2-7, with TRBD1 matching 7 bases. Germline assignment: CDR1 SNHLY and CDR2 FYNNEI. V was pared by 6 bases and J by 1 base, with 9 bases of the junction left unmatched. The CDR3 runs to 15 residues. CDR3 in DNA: TGTGCCAGCAGCACCTACGGGACAGCTTCCTACGAGCAGTACTTC. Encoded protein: CASSTYGTASYEQYF.

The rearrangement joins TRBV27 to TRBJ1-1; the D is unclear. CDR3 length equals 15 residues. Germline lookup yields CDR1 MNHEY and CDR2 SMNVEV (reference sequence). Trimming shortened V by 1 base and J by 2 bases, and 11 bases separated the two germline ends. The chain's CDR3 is CASSLFPEVNTEAFF. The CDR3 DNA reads TGTGCCAGCAGTTTATTCCCCGAGGTAAACACTGAAGCTTTCTTT.

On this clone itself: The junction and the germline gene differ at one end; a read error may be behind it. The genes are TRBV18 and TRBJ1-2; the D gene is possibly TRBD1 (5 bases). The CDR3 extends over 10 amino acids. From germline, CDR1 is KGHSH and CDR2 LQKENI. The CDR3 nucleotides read TGTGCCAGCCAGGGAGAAACCCCTTGGTTC. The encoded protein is CASQGETPWF.

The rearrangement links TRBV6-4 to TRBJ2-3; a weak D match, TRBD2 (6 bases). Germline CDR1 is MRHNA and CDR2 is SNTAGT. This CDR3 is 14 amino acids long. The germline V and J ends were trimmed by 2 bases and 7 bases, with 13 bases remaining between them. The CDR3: CASSDRAGRNTQYF. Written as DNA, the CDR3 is TGTGCCAGCAGTGACCGGGCGGGGCGGAATACGCAGTATTTT.

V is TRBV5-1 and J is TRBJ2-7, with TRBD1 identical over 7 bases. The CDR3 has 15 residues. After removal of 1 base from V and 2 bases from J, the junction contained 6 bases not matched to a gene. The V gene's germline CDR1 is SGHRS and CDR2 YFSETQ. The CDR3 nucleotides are TGCGCCAGCAGCTTGAATCAGGGGGTGGCCTACGAGCAGTACTTC. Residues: CASSLNQGVAYEQYF.

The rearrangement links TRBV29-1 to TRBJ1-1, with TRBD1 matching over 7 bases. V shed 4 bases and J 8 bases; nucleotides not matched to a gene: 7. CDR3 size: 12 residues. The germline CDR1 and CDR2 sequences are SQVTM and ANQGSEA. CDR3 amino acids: CSVAAGTAEAFF. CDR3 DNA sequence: TGCAGCGTTGCCGCCGGGACAGCGGAAGCTTTCTTT.

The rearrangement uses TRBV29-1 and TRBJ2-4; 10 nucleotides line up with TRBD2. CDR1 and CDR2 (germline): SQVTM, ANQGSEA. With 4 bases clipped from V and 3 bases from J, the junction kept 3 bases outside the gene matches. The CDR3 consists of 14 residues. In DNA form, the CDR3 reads TGCAGCGTTGCCGTAGCGGGAGGCAAAAACATTCAGTACTTC. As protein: CSVAVAGGKNIQYF.

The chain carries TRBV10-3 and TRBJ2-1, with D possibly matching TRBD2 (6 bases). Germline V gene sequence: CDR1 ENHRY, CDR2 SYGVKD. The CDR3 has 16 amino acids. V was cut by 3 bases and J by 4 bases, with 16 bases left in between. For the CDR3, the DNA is TGTGCCATCAGTGAAACGGGAATAGCGGATTACAATGAGCAGTTCTTC. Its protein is CAISETGIADYNEQFF.

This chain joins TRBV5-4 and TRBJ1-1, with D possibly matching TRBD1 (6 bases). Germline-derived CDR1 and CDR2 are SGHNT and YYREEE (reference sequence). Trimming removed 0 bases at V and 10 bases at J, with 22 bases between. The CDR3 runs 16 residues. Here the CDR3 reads CASSLDGRGALRGAFF. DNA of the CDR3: TGTGCCAGCAGCTTGGACGGGCGGGGGGCGCTCCGTGGAGCTTTCTTT. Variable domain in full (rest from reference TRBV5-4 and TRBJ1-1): ETGVTQSPTHLIKTRGQQVTLRCSSQSGHNTVSWYQQALGQGPQFIFQYYREEENGRGNFPPRFSGLQFPNYSSELNVNALELDDSALYLCASSLDGRGALRGAFFGQGTRLTVV.

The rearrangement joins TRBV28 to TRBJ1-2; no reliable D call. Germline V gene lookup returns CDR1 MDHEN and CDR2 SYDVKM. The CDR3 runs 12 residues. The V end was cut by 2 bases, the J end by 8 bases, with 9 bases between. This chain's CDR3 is CASSLEGQGYTF. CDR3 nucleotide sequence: TGTGCCAGCAGTTTAGAAGGGCAGGGCTACACCTTC.

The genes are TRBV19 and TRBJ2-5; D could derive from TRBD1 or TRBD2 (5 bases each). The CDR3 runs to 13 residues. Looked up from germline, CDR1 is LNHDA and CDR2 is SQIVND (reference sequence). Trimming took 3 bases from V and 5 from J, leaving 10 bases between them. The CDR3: CASSISGTETQYF. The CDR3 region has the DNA TGTGCCAGTAGTATTTCGGGGACGGAGACCCAGTACTTC. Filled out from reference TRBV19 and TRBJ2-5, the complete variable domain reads DGGITQSPKYLFRKEGQNVTLSCEQNLNHDAMYWYRQDPGQGLRLIYYSQIVNDFQKGDIAEGYSVSREKKESFPLTVTSAQKNPTAFYLCASSISGTETQYFGPGTRLLVL.

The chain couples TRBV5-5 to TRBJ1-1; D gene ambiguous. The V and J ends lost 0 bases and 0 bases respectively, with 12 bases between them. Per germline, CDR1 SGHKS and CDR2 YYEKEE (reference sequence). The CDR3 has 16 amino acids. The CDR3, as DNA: TGTGCCAGCAGCTTGGGGCGTTTTCAGGTGAACACTGAAGCTTTCTTT. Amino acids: CASSLGRFQVNTEAFF. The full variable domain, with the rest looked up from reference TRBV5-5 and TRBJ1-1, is DAGVTQSPTHLIKTRGQQVTLRCSPISGHKSVSWYQQVLGQGPQFIFQYYEKEERGRGNFPDRFSARQFPNYSSELNVNALLLGDSALYLCASSLGRFQVNTEAFFGQGTRLTVV.

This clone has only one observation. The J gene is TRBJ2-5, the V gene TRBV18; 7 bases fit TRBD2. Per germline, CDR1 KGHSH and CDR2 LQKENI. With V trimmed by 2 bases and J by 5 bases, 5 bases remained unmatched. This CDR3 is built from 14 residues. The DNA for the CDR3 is TGTGCCAGCTCACCAACGGGAGGTCTGGAGACCCAGTACTTC. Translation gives CASSPTGGLETQYF. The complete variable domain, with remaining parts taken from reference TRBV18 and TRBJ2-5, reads NAGVMQNPRHLVRRRGQEARLRCSPMKGHSHVYWYRQLPEEGLKFMVYLQKENIIDESGMPKERFSAEFPKEGPSILRIQQVVRGDSAAYFCASSPTGGLETQYFGPGTRLLVL.

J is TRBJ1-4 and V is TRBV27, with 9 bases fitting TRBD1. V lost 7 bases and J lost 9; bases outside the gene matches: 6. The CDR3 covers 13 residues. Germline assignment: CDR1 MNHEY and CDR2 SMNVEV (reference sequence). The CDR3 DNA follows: TGTGCCAGCATGACAGGGGGGGATAAAAAACTGTTTTTT. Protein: CASMTGGDKKLFF.